The clone carrying this T cell receptor beta chain was seen just once. The CDR3 contains 16 residues. Trimming stripped 1 base from V and 6 bases from J, with 19 bases between. CDR1 LGHDT and CDR2 YNNKEL come from the germline V gene (reference sequence). These data are taken from a study of T cell responses to AZD1222 COVID-19 vaccine. This table comes from immunoSEQ multiplex PCR, and its TCRdb copy is limited to in-frame clones, with some not included. The table records over 40,000 clones, roughly 84% of them present only once. Here the sequenced sample was peripheral blood, taken on day 0 of AZD1222 vaccination. This clonotype originated in an adult in good health. The chain is built from TRBV3-1 (or the pseudogene TRBV3-2) and TRBJ2-7, with D hard to call. In DNA form, the CDR3 reads TGTGCCAGCAGCCAAGGTTTGATAGACCCCCCGAGCGAGCAGTACTTC. Protein: CASSQGLIDPPSEQYF.